The 26 T cell receptor beta chains given below trace back to one sample, sequenced in a study of shared clonotypes between healthy human individuals. Produced via immunoSEQ multiplex PCR; TCRdb's table is partial and in-frame only. The sample contains around 1.6 million clones, approximately 98% of which appear only once. The sequenced material came from naive CD4+ T cells sorted from blood. Described subset: CD45RA+ positively selected. Source of these receptors: a man aged 30 to 39 in good health.

V gene TRBV6-1 combines with J gene TRBJ2-7; D gene ambiguous. Deletions cut 2 bases from V and 0 bases from J, with 8 bases between. Germline loops: CDR1 MNHNS, CDR2 SASEGT. This CDR3 contains 14 residues. CDR3 residues: CASSEIAFSYEQYF. CDR3 DNA sequence: TGTGCCAGCAGTGAAATTGCATTCTCCTACGAGCAGTACTTC.

CDR3: CASSEREGVEQYF. The CDR3 DNA reads as TGTGCCAGCAGTGAGAGAGAGGGCGTCGAGCAGTACTTC. This chain connects TRBV2 to TRBJ2-7, with D perhaps matching TRBD2 (5 bases). This CDR3 has 13 amino acids. Trimming removed 3 bases from V and 6 bases from J, with 12 bases in between. The germline gives CDR1 SNHLY, CDR2 FYNNEI.

The genes are TRBV7-2 and TRBJ1-2, with 9 positions matching TRBD1. The CDR3 covers 14 residues. The germline gives CDR1 SGHTA, CDR2 FQGNSA. The V gene end was trimmed by 10 bases and the J gene end by 4 bases; junction bases not matched to a gene: 10. CDR3 loop: CATEQGARGYGYTF. The CDR3 coding sequence is TGTGCCACCGAACAGGGGGCGCGGGGCTATGGCTACACCTTC.

CDR3 sequence (DNA): TGTGCCAGCAGTTATATGGGACAGGGGCAAGAGACCCAGTACTTC. Protein sequence: CASSYMGQGQETQYF. This chain connects TRBV6-5 to TRBJ2-5; 10 nucleotides align to TRBD1. The V gene end was trimmed by 3 bases and the J gene end by 2 bases; junction bases not matched to a gene: 3. The germline CDR1 and CDR2 sequences are MNHEY and SVGAGI. CDR3 size: 15 residues.

The rearrangement links TRBV18 to TRBJ2-3, with 9 bases aligning to TRBD2. The CDR3 length is 16 residues. Looked up from germline, CDR1 is KGHSH and CDR2 is LQKENI. V shed 3 bases and J 2 bases; nucleotides not matched to a gene: 6. The DNA of the CDR3 is TGTGCCAGCTCACCGGTGGCGGGAGGGCCCACAGATACGCAGTATTTT. This sequence encodes CASSPVAGGPTDTQYF.

The rearrangement uses TRBV7-2 and TRBJ1-5, with D perhaps matching TRBD1 (5 bases). CDR3 length equals 15 residues. The V gene lost 6 bases and the J gene lost 4 bases, with 16 bases spanning the gap. Germline CDR1 SGHTA, CDR2 FQGNSA. The CDR3 is CASSPRVGINQPQHF. CDR3 nucleotide sequence: TGTGCCAGCAGTCCCAGGGTGGGAATTAATCAGCCCCAGCATTTT. The full variable domain, rest sourced from reference TRBV7-2 and TRBJ1-5, is GAGVSQSPSNKVTEKGKDVELRCDPISGHTALYWYRQSLGQGLEFLIYFQGNSAPDKSGLPSDRFSAERTGGSVSTLTIQRTQQEDSAVYLCASSPRVGINQPQHFGDGTRLSIL.

The J gene is TRBJ2-3, the V gene TRBV7-9, with 9 bases matching TRBD1. J gave up 0 bases and V 5 bases, and 9 bases lay outside the gene matches. The length of the CDR3 is 17 residues. Germline CDR1 SEHNR, CDR2 FQNEAQ (reference sequence). This chain's CDR3 is CASSPRRGTGSTDTQYF. The CDR3 DNA reads TGTGCCAGCAGCCCACGGCGGGGGACAGGGAGCACAGATACGCAGTATTTT. Drawing the rest from reference TRBV7-9 and TRBJ2-3, the complete variable domain is DTGVSQNPRHKITKRGQNVTFRCDPISEHNRLYWYRQTLGQGPEFLTYFQNEAQLEKSRLLSDRFSAERPKGSFSTLEIQRTEQGDSAMYLCASSPRRGTGSTDTQYFGPGTRLTVL.

As regards this clone: Other DNA sequences in the sample encode the same CDR3. This chain uses TRBV6-6 with TRBJ2-7; 7 bases are a match to TRBD1. Germline CDR1 and CDR2: MNHNY and SVGAGI (reference sequence). The CDR3 is 11 residues long. V lost 8 bases, J lost 4 bases, and 2 bases stayed unmatched. CDR3 protein: CASSRGYEQYF. CDR3 nucleotide sequence: TGTGCCAGCTCCAGGGGGTACGAGCAGTACTTC.

The V call is TRBV2, the J call TRBJ2-1; 13 bases are shared with TRBD2. Per germline, CDR1 SNHLY and CDR2 FYNNEI. V was clipped by 6 bases and J by 4 bases; unmatched bases: 9. The CDR3 runs 17 residues. CDR3 coding DNA: TGTGCCAGCAGACATACTACGGGACTAGCGGGGTACAATGAGCAGTTCTTC. This sequence encodes CASRHTTGLAGYNEQFF. The entire variable domain, with the rest obtained from reference TRBV2 and TRBJ2-1, is as follows: EPEVTQTPSHQVTQMGQEVILRCVPISNHLYFYWYRQILGQKVEFLVSFYNNEISEKSEIFDDQFSVERPDGSNFTLKIRSTKLEDSAMYFCASRHTTGLAGYNEQFFGPGTRLTVL.

The gene calls are TRBV11-2 and TRBJ2-3; unclear D gene. This CDR3 spans 14 amino acids. Germline V gene lookup returns CDR1 SGHAT and CDR2 FQNNGV. The germline V and J ends were trimmed by 1 base and 6 bases, with 11 bases remaining between them. CDR3 residues: CASSLGNVGDTQYF. CDR3 in DNA: TGTGCCAGCAGCTTAGGAAACGTGGGGGATACGCAGTATTTT.

The rearrangement links TRBV5-1 to TRBJ2-7; 10 bases align to TRBD2. V was clipped by 0 bases and J by 4 bases; unmatched bases: 7. The CDR3 has 16 residues. Per germline, CDR1 SGHRS and CDR2 YFSETQ. CDR3 protein: CASSLGPGLASYEQYF. The DNA of the CDR3 is TGCGCCAGCAGCTTGGGCCCGGGACTAGCGAGTTACGAGCAGTACTTC.

This rearrangement joins TRBV6-5 to TRBJ2-7; D is tentatively TRBD1 or TRBD2 (6 bases each). CDR3 size: 15 residues. Germline-derived CDR1 and CDR2 are MNHEY and SVGAGI. Here the CDR3 DNA reads TGTGCTTCATCCACGGGGGCGGGACGATCCTACGAGCAGTACTTC. Encoded protein: CASSTGAGRSYEQYF.

The chain is built from TRBV15 and TRBJ2-3; the match to TRBD1 covers 11 bases. CDR3 size: 14 residues. The germline V gene has CDR1 LNHNV and CDR2 YYDKDF (reference sequence). V shed 4 bases and J 5 bases; nucleotides not matched to a gene: 2. CDR3 sequence (DNA): TGTGCCACCAGCAAGGGACAGGGGGGAGATACGCAGTATTTT. Translating gives CATSKGQGGDTQYF.

The chain recombines TRBV2 with TRBJ2-7; TRBD2 matches 14 bases. The ends lost 7 bases at V and 6 bases at J; junction bases unmatched: 8. Germline V CDR1 and CDR2: SNHLY, FYNNEI. The CDR3 consists of 15 residues. In nucleotides, the CDR3 is TGTGCCAGCAAGGGACTAGCGGGAGTACTTGGCGAGCAGTACTTC. It specifies CASKGLAGVLGEQYF.

The gene calls are TRBV4-2 and TRBJ2-7, with D perhaps being TRBD1 or TRBD2 (7 bases each). Germline loops: CDR1 LGHNA, CDR2 YNFKEQ. V lost 0 bases, J lost 0 bases, and 12 bases lay in between. The CDR3 covers 16 residues. Here the CDR3 DNA reads TGTGCCAGCAGCCAAGAGGGGAGGGGGCTCTCCTACGAGCAGTACTTC. Its translation: CASSQEGRGLSYEQYF.

This clone has only one observation. The J gene is TRBJ2-3, the V gene TRBV11-1; D perhaps matches TRBD2 (5 bases). The CDR3 is 16 amino acids. Germline V gene lookup returns CDR1 SGHAT and CDR2 FQDESV (reference sequence). Trimming took off 2 bases at V and 2 bases at J, with 14 bases between the two ends. The DNA of the CDR3 is TGTGCCAGCAGCTTAAGATCAGCGGTAAACACAGATACGCAGTATTTT. Residues: CASSLRSAVNTDTQYF. Looking up the rest from reference TRBV11-1 and TRBJ2-3 gives the full variable domain: EAEVAQSPRYKITEKSQAVAFWCDPISGHATLYWYRQILGQGPELLVQFQDESVVDDSQLPKDRFSAERLKGVDSTLKIQPAELGDSAMYLCASSLRSAVNTDTQYFGPGTRLTVL.

V and J are TRBV5-4 and TRBJ1-1; D uncertain. Deletions cut 4 bases from V and 0 bases from J, with 16 bases between. The CDR3 runs 16 residues. From germline, CDR1 is SGHNT and CDR2 YYREEE (reference sequence). The CDR3 reads CASSERGVRLNTEAFF. The CDR3, as DNA: TGTGCCAGCAGCGAGCGCGGGGTGAGACTGAACACTGAAGCTTTCTTT.

The gene calls are TRBV29-1 and TRBJ1-2; 11 nucleotides line up with TRBD1. The ends lost 4 bases at V and 5 bases at J; junction bases unmatched: 3. CDR1 and CDR2 from the germline V gene are SQVTM and ANQGSEA. This CDR3 has 13 amino acids. CDR3 protein: CSVGDRGFYGYTF. CDR3 bases: TGCAGCGTTGGGGACAGGGGGTTTTATGGCTACACCTTC.

This rearrangement joins TRBV6-1 to TRBJ1-5; unclear D gene. From germline, CDR1 is MNHNS and CDR2 SASEGT. The CDR3 runs 16 residues. V gave up 4 bases and J gave up 2 bases, with 15 bases separating them. CDR3 nucleotide sequence: TGTGCCAGCAGTGTGCGGGCCCCTGGGGGCAATCAGCCCCAGCATTTT. It specifies CASSVRAPGGNQPQHF.

This chain joins TRBV11-3 and TRBJ2-7, with D hard to call. This CDR3 is built from 13 residues. Trimming pared 5 bases from V and 4 bases from J, leaving 12 bases between. CDR1 and CDR2 from the germline V gene are SGHNT and YENEEA. The CDR3 bases are TGTGCCAGCAGCCGCCCTCCACGTTACGAGCAGTACTTC. Translating it yields CASSRPPRYEQYF.

The V gene is TRBV5-1, the J gene TRBJ2-2; 9 bases align to TRBD2. V lost 1 base and J lost 7; bases outside the gene matches: 5. Germline V gives CDR1 SGHRS, CDR2 YFSETQ. The CDR3 covers 15 residues. Here the CDR3 DNA reads TGCGCCAGCAGCTTGTTTGCGGGAGGGAACGGGGAGCTGTTTTTT. It codes for CASSLFAGGNGELFF.

This chain connects TRBV7-3 to TRBJ2-7; maybe TRBD2 (5 bases). V was shortened by 3 bases and J by 5 bases, with 14 bases between the two germline ends. Per germline, CDR1 SGHTA and CDR2 FQGTGA. The CDR3 length is 14 residues. The CDR3 region has the DNA TGTGCCAGCAGCTTCTCCGGGCGAGCGGACGAGCAGTACTTC. As protein: CASSFSGRADEQYF.

This clone was counted a single time. This sequence joins TRBV6-1 and TRBJ1-5, with TRBD1 matching 7 bases. Germline-derived CDR1 and CDR2 are MNHNS and SASEGT. V shed 5 bases and J 6 bases; nucleotides not matched to a gene: 10. CDR3 length equals 15 residues. CDR3 amino acids: CASSQPGGPGQPQHF. For the CDR3, the DNA is TGTGCCAGCAGTCAACCAGGGGGGCCTGGTCAGCCCCAGCATTTT.

With respect to this clone: This sample includes further DNA sequences coding for the same CDR3. The chain is built from TRBV18 and TRBJ1-1; unclear D gene. The CDR3 sequence is 13 residues long. Trimming removed 2 bases at V and 1 base at J, with 5 bases between. Germline loops: CDR1 KGHSH, CDR2 LQKENI. The CDR3 DNA is TGTGCCAGCTCACCAGATAAGAACACTGAAGCTTTCTTT. It encodes CASSPDKNTEAFF.

As for this clone: Other DNA sequences of this sample code for an identical CDR3. V and J are TRBV18 and TRBJ2-3; unclear D gene. The CDR3 has 13 residues. Trimming pared 0 bases from V and 4 bases from J, leaving 5 bases between. Per germline, CDR1 KGHSH and CDR2 LQKENI. The CDR3 loop is CASSPPGADTQYF. The CDR3 nucleotides are TGTGCCAGCTCACCACCTGGCGCAGATACGCAGTATTTT.

The chain uses TRBV27 and TRBJ1-1, with TRBD1 matching over 10 bases. V lost 6 bases to trimming and J lost 10 bases; unmatched junction nucleotides: 11. CDR3 length: 14 amino acids. Germline V gene lookup returns CDR1 MNHEY and CDR2 SMNVEV (reference sequence). The CDR3 DNA sequence: TGTGCCAGCAGCCCGCGGGACAGGGGTGTTGGAGCTTTCTTT. It is translated as CASSPRDRGVGAFF.